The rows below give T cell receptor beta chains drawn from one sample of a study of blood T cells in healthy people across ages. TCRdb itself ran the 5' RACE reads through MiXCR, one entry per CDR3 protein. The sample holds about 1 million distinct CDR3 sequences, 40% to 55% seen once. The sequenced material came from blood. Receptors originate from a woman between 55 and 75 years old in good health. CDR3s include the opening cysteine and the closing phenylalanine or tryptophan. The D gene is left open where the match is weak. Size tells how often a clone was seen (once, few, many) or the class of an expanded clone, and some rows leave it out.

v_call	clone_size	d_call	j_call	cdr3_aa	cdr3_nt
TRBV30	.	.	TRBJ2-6	CAQTSLRANVLTF	TGTGCCCAGACAAGCCTTCGGGCCAACGTCCTGACTTTC
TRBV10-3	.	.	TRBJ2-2	CAISVLTGYNTGELFF	TGTGCCATCAGTGTACTAACAGGTTATAACACCGGGGAGCTGTTTTTT
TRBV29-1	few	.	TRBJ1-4	CSAGRSQDEKLFF	TGCAGCGCCGGGCGGTCGCAGGATGAAAAACTGTTTTTT
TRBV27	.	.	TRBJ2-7	CASSLSRRGYEQYF	TGTGCCAGCAGTTTATCTCGTAGGGGATACGAGCAGTACTTC
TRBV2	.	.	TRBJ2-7	CASTEGREDYEQYF	TGTGCCAGCACCGAGGGTAGGGAGGACTACGAGCAGTACTTC
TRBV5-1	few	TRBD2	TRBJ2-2	CASSYAGTRIGELFF	TGCGCCAGCAGCTACGCCGGGACTAGAATCGGGGAGCTGTTTTTT
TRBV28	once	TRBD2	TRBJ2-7	CASSVRWEGYEQYF	TGTGCCAGCAGTGTAAGGTGGGAGGGGTACGAGCAGTACTTC
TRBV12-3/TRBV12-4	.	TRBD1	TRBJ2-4	CASSSPTGGEAKNIQYF	TGTGCCAGCAGTTCCCCGACAGGGGGAGAGGCCAAAAACATTCAGTACTTC
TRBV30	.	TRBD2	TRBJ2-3	CACLLAGSTDTQYF	TGTGCCTGCCTACTAGCGGGAAGCACAGATACGCAGTATTTT
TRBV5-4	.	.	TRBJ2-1	CASSRKGFRGYNEQFF	TGTGCCAGCAGCCGTAAGGGGTTCAGAGGGTACAATGAGCAGTTCTTC
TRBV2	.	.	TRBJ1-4	CASSDGGYNEKLFF	TGTGCCAGCAGTGACGGGGGCTATAATGAAAAACTGTTTTTT
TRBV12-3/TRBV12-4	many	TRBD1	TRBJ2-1	CASRGGQGNYNEQFF	TGTGCCAGCAGGGGGGGACAGGGGAACTACAATGAGCAGTTCTTC
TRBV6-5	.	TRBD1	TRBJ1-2	CASSAGTGTNYGYTF	TGTGCCAGCAGCGCCGGGACAGGGACTAACTATGGCTACACCTTC
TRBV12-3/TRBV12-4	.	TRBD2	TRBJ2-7	CASSPTGGGFYEQYF	TGTGCCAGCAGCCCGACCGGGGGGGGTTTCTACGAGCAGTACTTC
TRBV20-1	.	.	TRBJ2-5	CSARLREVAPNQETQYF	TGCAGTGCTAGGTTAAGGGAGGTAGCGCCAAACCAAGAGACCCAGTACTTC
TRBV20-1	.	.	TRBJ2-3	CSAPGRTDTQYF	TGCAGTGCCCCCGGGCGGACAGATACGCAGTATTTT
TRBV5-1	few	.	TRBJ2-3	CASSTGLQWDTQYF	TGCGCCAGCAGCACAGGACTCCAGTGGGATACGCAGTATTTT
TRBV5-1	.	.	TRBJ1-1	CASSLSGLGAEAFF	TGCGCCAGCAGCTTGTCGGGACTGGGCGCTGAAGCTTTCTTT